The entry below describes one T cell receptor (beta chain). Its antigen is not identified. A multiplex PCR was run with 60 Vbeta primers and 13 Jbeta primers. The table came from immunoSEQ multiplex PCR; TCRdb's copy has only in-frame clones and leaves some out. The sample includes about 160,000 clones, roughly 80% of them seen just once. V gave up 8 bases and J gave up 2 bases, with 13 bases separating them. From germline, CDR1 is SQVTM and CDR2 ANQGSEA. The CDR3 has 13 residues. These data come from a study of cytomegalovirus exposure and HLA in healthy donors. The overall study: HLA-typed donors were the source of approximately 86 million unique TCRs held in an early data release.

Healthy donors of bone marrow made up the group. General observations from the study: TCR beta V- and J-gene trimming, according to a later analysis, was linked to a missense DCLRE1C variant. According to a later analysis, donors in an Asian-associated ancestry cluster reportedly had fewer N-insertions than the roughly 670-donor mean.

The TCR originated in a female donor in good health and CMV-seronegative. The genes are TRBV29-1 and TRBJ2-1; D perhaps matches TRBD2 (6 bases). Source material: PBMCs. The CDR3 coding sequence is TGCAGCTCCGGGAGACCCACCTACAATGAGCAGTTCTTC. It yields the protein CSSGRPTYNEQFF.